This TCR beta chain was documented in a study of T-cell memory formation after mild COVID-19. Turning to the study itself: TCR clustering was largely donor specific.

Study results and caveats: CM and EM subsets held most contracting CD4+ clones; EMRA held CD8+ ones. Several responding clones turned up in pre-infection memory, indicating that cross-reactive memory may have taken part.

TCRdb reprocessed the 5' RACE reads via MiXCR and lists one record per CDR3 protein. The sample has 150,000 or so distinct CDR3 sequences, less than 40% seen once. On this clonotype: The target antigen is unknown.

The germline V gene has CDR1 MGHRA and CDR2 YSYEKL. The V and J ends lost 1 base and 4 bases respectively, with 11 bases between them. This CDR3 is built from 14 residues. This sequence was found in an adult woman who had mild COVID-19 (a few samples of this study predate the infection). Cell type and time point are not known. Material for sequencing was PBMCs or a T cell subset sorted from them (not recorded which). The rearrangement links TRBV4-1 to TRBJ2-7, with a tentative D call TRBD1 (6 bases). The CDR3 loop reads CASSQVGAEYEQYF. CDR3 sequence (DNA): TGCGCCAGCAGCCAAGTGGGGGCCGAATACGAGCAGTACTTC.